The T cell receptor beta chain under discussion was sequenced for a study of shared clonotypes between healthy human individuals. The study's findings and limits: Clonotypes which were not shared had lower generation probabilities than clonotypes that all four donors shared.

The CDR3 has 14 residues. Per germline, CDR1 ENHRY and CDR2 SYGVKD. V dropped 0 bases and J dropped 5 bases, with 11 bases sitting between them. Remarks on this clone: Its antigen is undetermined.

A deep-level run was used for the assay. The data were produced by immunoSEQ multiplex PCR, yet TCRdb's version contains in-frame clones alone and is incomplete. This table has approximately 940,000 clones, about three quarters appearing once. Splitting of CD4+ cells produced CD45RA+ naive and CD45RA-negative memory subsets. The gene calls are TRBV10-3 and TRBJ2-7; no clear D gene. The specimen was memory CD4+ T cells sorted from blood. Subset here: CD45RA-negative fraction. The source is a man aged 18 to 30 in good health. The CDR3 region is CAISESYSFHEQYF. The CDR3 DNA is TGTGCCATCAGTGAGTCGTACAGTTTCCACGAGCAGTACTTC.